The rows below give T cell receptor beta chains drawn from one sample of a study of blood T cell repertoires in COVID-19. TCRdb's copy holds only in-frame clones and misses some; the assay was immunoSEQ multiplex PCR. This sample has approximately 200,000 clones, with approximately 78% found just once. Sequencing used PBMCs or T cells enriched from blood (not recorded which). These receptors came from a man aged 35 to 55 who had recovered from COVID-19. Both conserved end residues are part of each CDR3. D genes are given only for firm matches. Clone size, where shown, is once, few, many, or a class for clones that have expanded.

CDR3 length | J gene | D gene | clone size | V gene | CDR3 DNA | CDR3 protein
16 | TRBJ2-2 | - | - | TRBV7-8 | TGTGCCAGCAGCCCCCGCAGGGGCCAGAACACCGGGGAGCTGTTTTTT | CASSPRRGQNTGELFF
13 | TRBJ1-1 | - | - | TRBV7-9 | TGTGCCAGCAGCCTCGGGACAAACACTGAAGCTTTCTTT | CASSLGTNTEAFF
13 | TRBJ2-1 | - | few | TRBV10-3 | TGTGCCATCAACGCCCCACCTCGGAATGAGCAGTTCTTC | CAINAPPRNEQFF
15 | TRBJ1-2 | - | - | TRBV18 | TGTGCCAGCTCACCAAAAGCGGGGGGCGACTATGGCTACACCTTC | CASSPKAGGDYGYTF
14 | TRBJ1-2 | TRBD1 | - | TRBV18 | TGTGCCAGCTCACGGGGGGACAGCCTCTATGGCTACACCTTC | CASSRGDSLYGYTF
13 | TRBJ1-1 | TRBD1 | - | TRBV25-1 | TGTGCCAGCAGTGAGGCAGGGGGGACTGAAGCTTTCTTT | CASSEAGGTEAFF
15 | TRBJ2-7 | TRBD2 | - | TRBV7-2 | TGTGCCAGCAGCCGTATGGGCGGGAGATTCTACGAGCAGTACTTC | CASSRMGGRFYEQYF
15 | TRBJ2-7 | TRBD1 | - | TRBV19 | TGTGCCAGTAGTACCTCTACAGGGGCAACGGGGGAGCAGTACTTC | CASSTSTGATGEQYF
16 | TRBJ2-7 | - | - | TRBV11-2 | TGTGCCAGCAGCTTAGTCTCCCCCGCGAGCTCCTACGAGCAGTACTTC | CASSLVSPASSYEQYF
16 | TRBJ2-1 | TRBD2 | - | TRBV5-1 | TGCGCCAGCAGACTTAGCGGGGTGAGCTCCTACAATGAGCAGTTCTTC | CASRLSGVSSYNEQFF
15 | TRBJ1-1 | - | - | TRBV19 | TGTGCCAGTAGTACCCACTCGGGAGGTTCCACTGAAGCTTTCTTT | CASSTHSGGSTEAFF
14 | TRBJ2-5 | - | - | TRBV7-2 | TGTGCCAGCAGTAAAACAGGGGGAGGGGAGACCCAGTACTTC | CASSKTGGGETQYF
16 | TRBJ1-4 | - | - | TRBV4-1 | TGCGCCAGCAGCCAAGATCGGGGTGTTAATAATGAAAAACTGTTTTTT | CASSQDRGVNNEKLFF
15 | TRBJ1-2 | - | - | TRBV6-5 | TGTGCCAGCACCGAAAGTGGCCAGGCTAACTATGGCTACACCTTC | CASTESGQANYGYTF
16 | TRBJ1-4 | TRBD1 | - | TRBV13 | TGTGCCAGCAGCTCCGACAGGGAATCAACTAATGAAAAACTGTTTTTT | CASSSDRESTNEKLFF
16 | TRBJ1-1 | - | - | TRBV5-4 | TGTGCCAGCAGCTTGGGTTGGGGCAGGGCGACCACTGAAGCTTTCTTT | CASSLGWGRATTEAFF
13 | TRBJ1-4 | TRBD1 | - | TRBV30 | TGTGCCTGGGCCGGGACAGGGACCGAAAAACTGTTTTTT | CAWAGTGTEKLFF
16 | TRBJ2-6 | - | few | TRBV19 | TGTGCCAGTAGTATAGGCGGGGACGCTGGGGCCAACGTCCTGACTTTC | CASSIGGDAGANVLTF
13 | TRBJ2-7 | - | - | TRBV3-1/TRBV3-2 | TGTGCCAGCAGCCGGGACAACTCCTACGAGCAGTACTTC | CASSRDNSYEQYF
15 | TRBJ2-2 | - | - | TRBV6-5 | TGTGCCAGTACCCCGGGACTCTTAAACACCGGGGAGCTGTTTTTT | CASTPGLLNTGELFF
14 | TRBJ1-2 | - | - | TRBV5-6 | TGTGCCAGCAGCTTACAGGGAACTGACTATGGCTACACCTTC | CASSLQGTDYGYTF
14 | TRBJ1-2 | - | - | TRBV5-1 | TGCGCCAGCAGCCGCGCGGGGGCGGAGGGTGGCTACACCTTC | CASSRAGAEGGYTF
15 | TRBJ2-6 | - | - | TRBV28 | TGTGCCAGCAGCCCGGTGTTCGCTGGGGCCAACGTCCTGACTTTC | CASSPVFAGANVLTF
18 | TRBJ1-1 | - | - | TRBV18 | TGTGCCAGCTCACCCGCGGGTCGTAGTATTCCTGTGAACACTGAAGCTTTCTTT | CASSPAGRSIPVNTEAFF
17 | TRBJ2-4 | - | - | TRBV3-1/TRBV3-2 | TGTGCCAGCAGCCAAAGGGGGGGAAATCCGGCCAAAAACATTCAGTACTTC | CASSQRGGNPAKNIQYF
15 | TRBJ1-1 | TRBD1 | few | TRBV3-1/TRBV3-2 | TGTGCCAGCAGCCAAGAGGGGACAGGGCGGACTGAAGCTTTCTTT | CASSQEGTGRTEAFF
15 | TRBJ2-1 | - | - | TRBV7-3 | TGTGCCAGCAGGTTGCCGACAGCCTCCAACAATGAGCAGTTCTTC | CASRLPTASNNEQFF
15 | TRBJ2-7 | - | - | TRBV27 | TGTGCCAGCAGTCCCTCTCCGGGGAGCTCCTACGAGCAGTACTTC | CASSPSPGSSYEQYF
13 | TRBJ2-5 | TRBD1 | - | TRBV18 | TGTGCCAGCTCACCGACAGGGCAAGAGACCCAGTACTTC | CASSPTGQETQYF
17 | TRBJ1-2 | TRBD1 | - | TRBV27 | TGTGCCAGCAGTTCCCACCTCCGTGGACAGGGGGCCGGTGGCTACACCTTC | CASSSHLRGQGAGGYTF